These T cell receptor beta chains were read from a single sample in a study of CD8 T cells in Susac syndrome. TCRdb fed the immunoSEQ multiplex PCR reads into MiXCR, producing one record per CDR3 protein. Here the sample spans approximately 260,000 distinct CDR3 sequences, 90% to 96% being singletons. The material sequenced was CD4+ T cells from PBMCs. These receptors were collected from a human donor with Susac syndrome. The CDR3 runs from the conserved cysteine through the conserved F or W. The order of the fields is J gene, D gene, V gene, CDR3 DNA, CDR3 protein. A D gene is named only where the DNA matches it firmly.

>TRBJ2-6|.|TRBV6-2/TRBV6-3
TGTGCCAGCAGTTTTGTCCCGGCCGGGGCCAACGTCCTGACTTTC
CASSFVPAGANVLTF
>TRBJ2-6|.|TRBV30
TGTGCCTGGAGTGTACACTCGGGGGGGGCCAACGTCCTGACTTTC
CAWSVHSGGANVLTF
>TRBJ1-3|.|TRBV3-1
TGTGCCAGCGCCCCAGGCTCTGGAAACACCATATATTTT
CASAPGSGNTIYF
>TRBJ2-2|.|TRBV20-1
TGCAGTGCTAGAGACTTAGGGGCAGACACCGGGGAGCTGTTTTTT
CSARDLGADTGELFF
>TRBJ1-2|TRBD1|TRBV7-6
TGTGCCAGCAGCTTAGAGGACAGGGATTATGGCTACACCTTC
CASSLEDRDYGYTF
>TRBJ1-2|.|TRBV5-4
TGTGCCAGCAGCTTGGCCCATGGCTACACCTTC
CASSLAHGYTF
>TRBJ2-5|TRBD1|TRBV11-1
TGTGCCAGCAGCTTAGGAGCAGGGACAGACCAGTACTTC
CASSLGAGTDQYF
>TRBJ1-1|.|TRBV5-4
TGTGCCAGCAGCTTGAGTGGATGGGGCACTGAAGCTTTCTTT
CASSLSGWGTEAFF
>TRBJ2-3|.|TRBV6-6
TGTGCCAGCAGTTACCCCGGATGGACAGATACGCAGTATTTT
CASSYPGWTDTQYF
>TRBJ2-7|.|TRBV12-3/TRBV12-4
TGTGCCAGCAGTTTAGAAGTTAGCAGGAAGCAGTACTTC
CASSLEVSRKQYF
>TRBJ2-3|.|TRBV13
TGTGCCAGCAGCCCTCGACAGGCCACAGATACGCAGTATTTT
CASSPRQATDTQYF
>TRBJ1-4|.|TRBV12-3/TRBV12-4
TGTGCCACGACGACAGGCTATCGACTGTTTTTT
CATTTGYRLFF
>TRBJ2-7|.|TRBV3-1
TGTGCCAGCAGCCAAGATAGATCAAACGCGCAGTACTTC
CASSQDRSNAQYF
>TRBJ2-5|.|TRBV29-1
TGCAGCGTAGGACCGCCCCAAGAGACCCAGTACTTC
CSVGPPQETQYF
>TRBJ2-2|TRBD1|TRBV19
TGTGCCAGTAGCAACAGGGGCGGGGAGCTGTTTTTT
CASSNRGGELFF